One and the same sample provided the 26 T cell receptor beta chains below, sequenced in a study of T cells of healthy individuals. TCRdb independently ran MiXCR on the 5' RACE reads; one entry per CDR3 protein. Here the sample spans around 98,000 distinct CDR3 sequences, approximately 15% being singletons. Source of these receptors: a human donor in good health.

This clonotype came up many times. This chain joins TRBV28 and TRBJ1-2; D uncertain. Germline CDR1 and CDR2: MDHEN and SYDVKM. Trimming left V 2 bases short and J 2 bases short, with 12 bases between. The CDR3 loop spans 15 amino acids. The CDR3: CASSLTHQRNYGYTF. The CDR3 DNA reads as TGTGCCAGCAGTTTAACCCATCAAAGGAACTATGGCTACACCTTC.

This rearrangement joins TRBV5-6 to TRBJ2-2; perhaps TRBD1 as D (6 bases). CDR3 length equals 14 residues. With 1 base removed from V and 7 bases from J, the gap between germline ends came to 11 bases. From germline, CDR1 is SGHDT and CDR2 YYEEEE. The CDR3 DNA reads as TGTGCCAGCAGCTTGTGGACAGACGGCGGGGAGCTGTTTTTT. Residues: CASSLWTDGGELFF.

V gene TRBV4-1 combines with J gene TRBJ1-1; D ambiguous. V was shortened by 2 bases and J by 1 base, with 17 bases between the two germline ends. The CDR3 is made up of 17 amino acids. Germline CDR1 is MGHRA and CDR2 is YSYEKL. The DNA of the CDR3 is TGCGCCAGCAGCCAAATACGCCTCGTACAGCCGAACACTGAAGCTTTCTTT. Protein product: CASSQIRLVQPNTEAFF.

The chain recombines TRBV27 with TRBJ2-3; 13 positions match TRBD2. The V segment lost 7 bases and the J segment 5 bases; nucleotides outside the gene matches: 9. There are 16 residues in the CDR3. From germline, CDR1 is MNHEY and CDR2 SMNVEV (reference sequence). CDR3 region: CASTRLAGGSVDTQYF. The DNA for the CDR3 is TGTGCCAGCACCAGACTAGCGGGAGGTTCTGTAGATACGCAGTATTTT.

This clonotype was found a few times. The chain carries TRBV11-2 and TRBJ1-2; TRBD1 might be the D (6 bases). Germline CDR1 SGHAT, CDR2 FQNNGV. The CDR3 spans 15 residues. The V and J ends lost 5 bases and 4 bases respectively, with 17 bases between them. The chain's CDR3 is CASSISAGASYGYTF. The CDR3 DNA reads TGTGCCAGCAGCATATCCGCAGGGGCTTCCTATGGCTACACCTTC. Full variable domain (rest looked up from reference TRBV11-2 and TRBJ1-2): EAGVAQSPRYKIIEKRQSVAFWCNPISGHATLYWYQQILGQGPKLLIQFQNNGVVDDSQLPKDRFSAERLKGVDSTLKIQPAKLEDSAVYLCASSISAGASYGYTFGSGTRLTVV.

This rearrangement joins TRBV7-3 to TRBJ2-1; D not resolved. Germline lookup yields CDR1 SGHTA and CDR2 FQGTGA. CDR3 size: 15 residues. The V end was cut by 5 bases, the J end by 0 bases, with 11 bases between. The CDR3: CASSLELSSYNEQFF. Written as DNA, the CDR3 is TGTGCCAGCAGCCTAGAACTTAGCTCCTACAATGAGCAGTTCTTC.

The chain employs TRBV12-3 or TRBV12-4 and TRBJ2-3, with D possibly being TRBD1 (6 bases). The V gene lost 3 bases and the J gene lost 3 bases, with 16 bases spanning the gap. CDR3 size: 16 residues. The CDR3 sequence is CASSFPTGKKTDTQYF. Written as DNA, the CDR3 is TGTGCCAGCAGTTTCCCAACAGGGAAGAAAACAGATACGCAGTATTTT.

For the CDR3, the DNA is TGTGCCAGCAGTGTGGACAGTGAGACCCAGTACTTC. It is translated as CASSVDSETQYF. V is TRBV2 and J is TRBJ2-5, with D perhaps TRBD1 (6 bases). The CDR3 sequence is 12 residues long. In germline, CDR1 is SNHLY, CDR2 FYNNEI. V was clipped by 4 bases and J by 5 bases, with 8 bases between them. The full variable domain, with the rest looked up from reference TRBV2 and TRBJ2-5, is EPEVTQTPSHQVTQMGQEVILRCVPISNHLYFYWYRQILGQKVEFLVSFYNNEISEKSEIFDDQFSVERPDGSNFTLKIRSTKLEDSAMYFCASSVDSETQYFGPGTRLLVL.

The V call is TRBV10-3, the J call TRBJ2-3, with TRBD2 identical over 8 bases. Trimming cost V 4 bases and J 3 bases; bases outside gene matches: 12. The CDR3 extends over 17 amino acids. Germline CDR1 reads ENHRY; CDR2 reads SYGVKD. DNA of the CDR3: TGTGCCATCAGTGGCTCCGGTAGGGCGGGAGGAACAGATACGCAGTATTTT. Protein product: CAISGSGRAGGTDTQYF.

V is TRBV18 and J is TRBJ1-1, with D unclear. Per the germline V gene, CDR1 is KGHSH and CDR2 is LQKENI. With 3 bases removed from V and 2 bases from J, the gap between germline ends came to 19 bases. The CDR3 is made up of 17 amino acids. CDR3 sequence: CASSPPILRRRNTEAFF. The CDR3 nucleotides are TGTGCCAGCTCACCGCCGATTCTTAGACGGCGAAACACTGAAGCTTTCTTT.

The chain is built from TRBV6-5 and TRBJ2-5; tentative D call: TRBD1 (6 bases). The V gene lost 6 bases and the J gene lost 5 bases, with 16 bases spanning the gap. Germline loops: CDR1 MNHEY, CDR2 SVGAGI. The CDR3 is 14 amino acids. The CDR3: CASSEGDRWETQYF. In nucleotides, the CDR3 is TGTGCCAGCAGCGAGGGGGACCGGTGGGAGACCCAGTACTTC.

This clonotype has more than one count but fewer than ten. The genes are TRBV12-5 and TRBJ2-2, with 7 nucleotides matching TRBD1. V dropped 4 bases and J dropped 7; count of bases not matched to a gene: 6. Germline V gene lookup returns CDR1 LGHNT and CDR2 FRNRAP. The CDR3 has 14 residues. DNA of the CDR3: TGTGCTAGTGGTTCCGGACAGGAGGACGGGGAGCTGTTTTTT. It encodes CASGSGQEDGELFF.

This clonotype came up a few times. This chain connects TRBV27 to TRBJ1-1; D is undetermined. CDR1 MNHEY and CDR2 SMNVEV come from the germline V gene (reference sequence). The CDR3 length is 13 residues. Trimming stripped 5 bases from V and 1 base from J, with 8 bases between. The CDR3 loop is CASSVDGNTEAFF. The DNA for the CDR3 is TGTGCCAGCAGTGTCGACGGGAACACTGAAGCTTTCTTT.

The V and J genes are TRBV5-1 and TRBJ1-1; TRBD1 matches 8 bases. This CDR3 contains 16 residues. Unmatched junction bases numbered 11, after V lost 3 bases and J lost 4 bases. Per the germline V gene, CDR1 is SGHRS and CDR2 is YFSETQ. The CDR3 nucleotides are TGCGCCAGCAGCTCCAATTCGGACAGGGCAAGCACTGAAGCTTTCTTT. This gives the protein CASSSNSDRASTEAFF.

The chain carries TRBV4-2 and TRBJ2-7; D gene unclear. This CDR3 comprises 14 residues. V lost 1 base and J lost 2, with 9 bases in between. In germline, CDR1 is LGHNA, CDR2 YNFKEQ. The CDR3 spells CASSQGRTTYEQYF. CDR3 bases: TGTGCCAGCAGCCAAGGACGGACCACCTACGAGCAGTACTTC.

The CDR3 here is CASRWEVTGELFF. The CDR3 DNA reads as TGTGCCAGCAGATGGGAGGTCACCGGGGAGCTGTTTTTT. The chain links TRBV6-2 or TRBV6-3 to TRBJ2-2; the D gene is possibly TRBD2 (6 bases). The CDR3 totals 13 residues. V was pared by 6 bases and J by 4 bases, with 9 bases between. In germline, CDR1 is MNHEY, CDR2 SVGEGT.

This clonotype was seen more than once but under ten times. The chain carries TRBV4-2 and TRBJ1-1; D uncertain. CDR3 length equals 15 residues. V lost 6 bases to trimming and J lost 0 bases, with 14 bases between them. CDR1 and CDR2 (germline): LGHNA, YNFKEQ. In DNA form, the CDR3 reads TGTGCCAGCAGGCGAGAGTCCTCGATGAACACTGAAGCTTTCTTT. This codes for CASRRESSMNTEAFF.

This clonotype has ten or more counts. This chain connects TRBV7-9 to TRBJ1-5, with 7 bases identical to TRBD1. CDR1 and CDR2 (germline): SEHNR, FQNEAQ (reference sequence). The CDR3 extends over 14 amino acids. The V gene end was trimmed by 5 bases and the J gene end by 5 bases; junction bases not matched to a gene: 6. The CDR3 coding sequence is TGTGCCAGCAGCCCCTACAGGGGAGATCAGCCCCAGCATTTT. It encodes CASSPYRGDQPQHF. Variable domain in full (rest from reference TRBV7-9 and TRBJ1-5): DTGVSQNPRHKITKRGQNVTFRCDPISEHNRLYWYRQTLGQGPEFLTYFQNEAQLEKSRLLSDRFSAERPKGSFSTLEIQRTEQGDSAMYLCASSPYRGDQPQHFGDGTRLSIL.

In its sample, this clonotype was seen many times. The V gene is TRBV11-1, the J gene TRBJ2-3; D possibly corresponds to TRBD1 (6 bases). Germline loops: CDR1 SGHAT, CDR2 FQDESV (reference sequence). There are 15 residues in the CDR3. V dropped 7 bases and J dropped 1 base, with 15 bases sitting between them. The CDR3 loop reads CASTDGRGGTDTQYF. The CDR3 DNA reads TGTGCCAGCACCGACGGCAGGGGTGGCACAGATACGCAGTATTTT.

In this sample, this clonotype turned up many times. The CDR3 region is CASSLLNWGLAGTSYNEQFF. The CDR3 DNA sequence: TGTGCCAGCAGTTTACTTAATTGGGGGCTAGCGGGTACGTCCTACAATGAGCAGTTCTTC. This chain uses TRBV27 with TRBJ2-1; TRBD2 matches at 8 bases. J lost 1 base, V lost 2 bases, and 16 bases had no gene match. CDR3 length equals 20 residues. In germline, CDR1 is MNHEY, CDR2 SMNVEV (reference sequence).

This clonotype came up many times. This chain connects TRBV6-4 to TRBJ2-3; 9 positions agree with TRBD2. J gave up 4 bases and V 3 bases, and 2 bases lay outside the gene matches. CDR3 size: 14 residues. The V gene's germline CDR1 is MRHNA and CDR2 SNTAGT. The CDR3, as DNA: TGTGCCAGCAGTGAGCGGGAGGGGTCAGATACGCAGTATTTT. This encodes CASSEREGSDTQYF.

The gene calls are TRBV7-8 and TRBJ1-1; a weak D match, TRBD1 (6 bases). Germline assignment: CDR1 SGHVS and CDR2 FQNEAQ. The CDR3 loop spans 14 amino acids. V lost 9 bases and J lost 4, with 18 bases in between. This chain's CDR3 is CASKRGGQATEAFF. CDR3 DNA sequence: TGTGCCAGTAAACGGGGGGGGCAGGCCACTGAAGCTTTCTTT.

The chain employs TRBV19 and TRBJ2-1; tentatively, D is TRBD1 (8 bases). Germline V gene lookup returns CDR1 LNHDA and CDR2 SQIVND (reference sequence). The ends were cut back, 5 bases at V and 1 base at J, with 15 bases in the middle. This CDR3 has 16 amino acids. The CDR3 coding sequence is TGTGCCAGTAGTCCAGGACAGGGAGGGTCCTACAATGAGCAGTTCTTC. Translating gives CASSPGQGGSYNEQFF.

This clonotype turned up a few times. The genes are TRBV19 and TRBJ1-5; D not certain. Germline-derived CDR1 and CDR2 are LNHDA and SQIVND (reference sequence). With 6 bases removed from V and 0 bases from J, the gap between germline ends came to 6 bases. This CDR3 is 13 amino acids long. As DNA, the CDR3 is TGTGCCAGTAGGACAAATAGCAATCAGCCCCAGCATTTT. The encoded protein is CASRTNSNQPQHF.

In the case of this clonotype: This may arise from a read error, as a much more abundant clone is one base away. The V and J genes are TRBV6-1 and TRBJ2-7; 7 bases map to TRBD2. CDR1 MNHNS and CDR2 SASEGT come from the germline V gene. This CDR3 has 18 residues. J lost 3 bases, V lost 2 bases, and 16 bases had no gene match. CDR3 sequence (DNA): TGTGCCAGCAGTGAAACATCGGGGCTATCGGGGGGAGACTACGAGCAGTACTTC. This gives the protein CASSETSGLSGGDYEQYF.

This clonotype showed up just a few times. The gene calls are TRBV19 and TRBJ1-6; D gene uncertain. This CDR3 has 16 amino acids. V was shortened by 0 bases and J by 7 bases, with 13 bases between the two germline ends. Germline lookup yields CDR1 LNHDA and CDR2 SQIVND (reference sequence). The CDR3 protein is CASSIDVRASNSPLHF. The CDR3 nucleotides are TGTGCCAGTAGTATAGACGTTCGGGCGTCCAATTCACCCCTCCACTTT.